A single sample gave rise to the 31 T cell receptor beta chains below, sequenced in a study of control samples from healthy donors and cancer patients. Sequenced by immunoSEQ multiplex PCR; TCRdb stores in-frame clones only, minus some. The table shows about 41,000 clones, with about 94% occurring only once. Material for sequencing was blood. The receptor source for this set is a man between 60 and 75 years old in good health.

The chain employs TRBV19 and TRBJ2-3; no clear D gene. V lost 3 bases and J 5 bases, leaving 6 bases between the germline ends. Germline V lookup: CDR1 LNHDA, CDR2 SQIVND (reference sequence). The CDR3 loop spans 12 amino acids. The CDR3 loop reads CASSMFRDTQYF. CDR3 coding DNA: TGTGCCAGTAGTATGTTCCGAGATACGCAGTATTTT.

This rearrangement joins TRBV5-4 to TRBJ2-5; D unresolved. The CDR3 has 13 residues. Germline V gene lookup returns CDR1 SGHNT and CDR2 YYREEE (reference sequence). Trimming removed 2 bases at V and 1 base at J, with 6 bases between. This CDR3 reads CASSLAAQETQYF. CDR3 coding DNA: TGTGCCAGCAGCTTAGCCGCCCAAGAGACCCAGTACTTC.

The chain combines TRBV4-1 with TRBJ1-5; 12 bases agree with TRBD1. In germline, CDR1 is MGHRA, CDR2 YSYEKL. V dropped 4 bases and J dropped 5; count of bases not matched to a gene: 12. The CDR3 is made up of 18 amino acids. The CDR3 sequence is CASSPGTGGIFPDQPQHF. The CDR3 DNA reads TGCGCCAGCAGCCCCGGGACAGGGGGCATATTTCCGGATCAGCCCCAGCATTTT.

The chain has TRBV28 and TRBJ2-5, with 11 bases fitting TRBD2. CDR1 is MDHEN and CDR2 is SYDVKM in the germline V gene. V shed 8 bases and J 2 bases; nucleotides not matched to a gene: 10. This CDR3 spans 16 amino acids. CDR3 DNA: TGTGCCAGCCAATCCTCGGGACTAGCGGTACAAGAGACCCAGTACTTC. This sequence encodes CASQSSGLAVQETQYF.

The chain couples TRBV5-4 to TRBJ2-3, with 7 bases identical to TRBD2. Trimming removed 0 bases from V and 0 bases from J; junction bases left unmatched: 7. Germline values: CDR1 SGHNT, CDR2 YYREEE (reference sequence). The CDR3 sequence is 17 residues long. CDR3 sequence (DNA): TGTGCCAGCAGCTTGGGGTCTAGCGGACCTAGCACAGATACGCAGTATTTT. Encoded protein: CASSLGSSGPSTDTQYF.

The CDR3 bases are TGTGCCAGCAGCTTGGTTGGGGAACCCAGTAGCAATCAGCCCCAGCATTTT. Translated, it gives CASSLVGEPSSNQPQHF. The chain joins TRBV5-5 to TRBJ1-5; D remains ambiguous. The CDR3 is 17 amino acids. CDR1 SGHKS and CDR2 YYEKEE come from the germline V gene (reference sequence). V lost 0 bases and J lost 0, with 13 bases in between.

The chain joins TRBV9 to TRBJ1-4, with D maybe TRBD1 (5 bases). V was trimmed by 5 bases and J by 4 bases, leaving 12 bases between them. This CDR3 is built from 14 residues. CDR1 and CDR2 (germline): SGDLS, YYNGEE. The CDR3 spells CASRRGTGNEKLFF. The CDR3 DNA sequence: TGTGCCAGCAGGCGCGGGACGGGTAATGAAAAACTGTTTTTT.

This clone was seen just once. DNA for the CDR3: TGTGCCAGTAGTGGGGGGTCTGAAGCTTTCTTT. Protein product: CASSGGSEAFF. The chain links TRBV19 to TRBJ1-1; D is perhaps TRBD1 (5 bases). Germline V gives CDR1 LNHDA, CDR2 SQIVND (reference sequence). Trimming shortened V by 5 bases and J by 6 bases, and 7 bases separated the two germline ends. The CDR3 is 11 amino acids.

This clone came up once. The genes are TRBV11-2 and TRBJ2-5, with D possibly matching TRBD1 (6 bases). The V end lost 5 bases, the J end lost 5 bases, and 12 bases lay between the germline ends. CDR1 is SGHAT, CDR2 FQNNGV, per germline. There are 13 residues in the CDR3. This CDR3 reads CASSRPGEETQYF. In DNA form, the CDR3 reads TGTGCCAGCAGCCGACCAGGGGAGGAGACCCAGTACTTC.

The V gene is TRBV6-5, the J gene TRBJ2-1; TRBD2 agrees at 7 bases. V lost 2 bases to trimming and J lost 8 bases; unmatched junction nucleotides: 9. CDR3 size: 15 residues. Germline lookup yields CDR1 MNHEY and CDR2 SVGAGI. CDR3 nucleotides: TGTGCCAGCAGTTACGCGCTAGCGGAATCCGATGAGCAGTTCTTC. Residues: CASSYALAESDEQFF.

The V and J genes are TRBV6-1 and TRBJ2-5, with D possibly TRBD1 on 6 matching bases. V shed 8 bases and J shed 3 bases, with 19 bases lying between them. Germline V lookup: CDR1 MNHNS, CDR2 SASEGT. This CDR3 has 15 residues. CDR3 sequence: CASLLGQLGKETQYF. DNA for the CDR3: TGTGCCAGCTTATTAGGACAGCTAGGGAAAGAGACCCAGTACTTC.

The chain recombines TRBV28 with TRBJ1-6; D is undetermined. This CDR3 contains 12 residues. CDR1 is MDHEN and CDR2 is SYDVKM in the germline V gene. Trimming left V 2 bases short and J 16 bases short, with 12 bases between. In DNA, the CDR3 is TGTGCCAGCAGTTTAAACGCCCTTCCACTCCACTTT. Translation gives CASSLNALPLHF.

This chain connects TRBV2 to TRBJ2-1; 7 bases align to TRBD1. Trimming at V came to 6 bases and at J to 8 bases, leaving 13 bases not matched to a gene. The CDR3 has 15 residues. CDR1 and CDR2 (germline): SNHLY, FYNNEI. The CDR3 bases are TGTGCCAGCAGCGACATCAGACAGGGTAGCGATGAGCAGTTCTTC. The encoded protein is CASSDIRQGSDEQFF.

Written as DNA, the CDR3 is TGTGCCAGCAGTTCGTACGGGGCGGGGTGGCAGCCCCAGCATTTT. It is translated as CASSSYGAGWQPQHF. V gene TRBV28 combines with J gene TRBJ1-5, with a tentative D call TRBD1 (5 bases). V was cut by 4 bases and J by 7 bases, with 17 bases left in between. In germline, CDR1 is MDHEN, CDR2 SYDVKM. CDR3 length equals 15 residues.

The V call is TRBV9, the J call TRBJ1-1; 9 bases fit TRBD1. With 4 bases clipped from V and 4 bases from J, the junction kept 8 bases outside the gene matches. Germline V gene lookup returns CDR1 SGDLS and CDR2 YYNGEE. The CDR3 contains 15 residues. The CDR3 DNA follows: TGTGCCAGCAGCTTACGGACAGGGGAGGGCACTGAAGCTTTCTTT. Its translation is CASSLRTGEGTEAFF. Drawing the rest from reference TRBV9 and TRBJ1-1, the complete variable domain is DSGVTQTPKHLITATGQRVTLRCSPRSGDLSVYWYQQSLDQGLQFLIQYYNGEERAKGNILERFSAQQFPDLHSELNLSSLELGDSALYFCASSLRTGEGTEAFFGQGTRLTVV.

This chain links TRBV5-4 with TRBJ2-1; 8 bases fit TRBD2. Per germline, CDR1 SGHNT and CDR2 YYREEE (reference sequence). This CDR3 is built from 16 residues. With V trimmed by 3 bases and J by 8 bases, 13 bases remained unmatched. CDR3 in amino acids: CASSSQLAERLHEQFF. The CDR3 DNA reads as TGTGCCAGCAGCTCCCAACTAGCGGAGAGGCTCCATGAGCAGTTCTTC.

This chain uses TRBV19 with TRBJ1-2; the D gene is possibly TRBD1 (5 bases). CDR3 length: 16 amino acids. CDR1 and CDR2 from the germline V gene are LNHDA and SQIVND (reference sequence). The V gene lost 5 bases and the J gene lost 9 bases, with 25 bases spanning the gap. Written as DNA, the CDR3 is TGTGCCAGTAGTGCCTCCGGGACGGCGTATAAATATCGCTACACCTTC. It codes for CASSASGTAYKYRYTF.

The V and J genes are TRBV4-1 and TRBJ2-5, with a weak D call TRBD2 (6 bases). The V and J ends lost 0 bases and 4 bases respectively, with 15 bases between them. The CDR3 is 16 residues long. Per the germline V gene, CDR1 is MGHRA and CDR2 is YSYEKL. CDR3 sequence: CASSQDPVWGGETQYF. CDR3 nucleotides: TGCGCCAGCAGCCAAGATCCTGTATGGGGAGGAGAGACCCAGTACTTC.

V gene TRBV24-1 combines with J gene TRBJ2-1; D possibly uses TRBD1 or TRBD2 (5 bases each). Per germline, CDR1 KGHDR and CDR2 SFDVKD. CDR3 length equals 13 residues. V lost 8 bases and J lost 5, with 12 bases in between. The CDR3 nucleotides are TGTGCCACCATAGGCAGGGACGACAATGAGCAGTTCTTC. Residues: CATIGRDDNEQFF.

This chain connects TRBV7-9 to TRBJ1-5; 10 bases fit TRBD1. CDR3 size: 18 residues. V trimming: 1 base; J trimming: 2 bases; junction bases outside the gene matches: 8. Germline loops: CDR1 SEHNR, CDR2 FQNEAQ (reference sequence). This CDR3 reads CASSLGTGGYKGNQPQHF. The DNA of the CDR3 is TGTGCCAGCAGCTTAGGGACAGGGGGTTATAAGGGCAATCAGCCCCAGCATTTT.

Here the CDR3 reads CASSSLGGQGHGYTF. The CDR3 DNA sequence: TGTGCCAGCAGCTCCCTGGGGGGACAGGGACATGGCTACACCTTC. The chain recombines TRBV7-9 with TRBJ1-2; 9 nucleotides align to TRBD1. The CDR3 consists of 15 residues. In germline, CDR1 is SEHNR, CDR2 FQNEAQ (reference sequence). J was trimmed by 6 bases and V by 4 bases; bases with no gene match: 9.

The DNA for the CDR3 is TGCAGCGTTAGCTCCCCCAGCACAGATACGCAGTATTTT. Its protein is CSVSSPSTDTQYF. This chain uses TRBV29-1 with TRBJ2-3; D call uncertain. With 5 bases removed from V and 0 bases from J, the gap between germline ends came to 9 bases. CDR1 is SQVTM and CDR2 is ANQGSEA in the germline V gene. This CDR3 spans 13 amino acids.

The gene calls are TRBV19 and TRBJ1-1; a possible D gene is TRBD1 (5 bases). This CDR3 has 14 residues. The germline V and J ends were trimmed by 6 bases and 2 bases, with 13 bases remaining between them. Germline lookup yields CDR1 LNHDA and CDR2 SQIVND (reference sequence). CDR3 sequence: CASSVGGTNTEAFF. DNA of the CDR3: TGTGCCAGTAGCGTCGGGGGGACCAACACTGAAGCTTTCTTT.

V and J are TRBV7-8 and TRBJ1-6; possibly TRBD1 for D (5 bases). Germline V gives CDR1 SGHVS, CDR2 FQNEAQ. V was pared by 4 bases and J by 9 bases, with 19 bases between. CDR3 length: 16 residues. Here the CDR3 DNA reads TGTGCCAGCAGCTCGCCGCAGGGTCTGCTAGGTTCACCCCTCCACTTT. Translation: CASSSPQGLLGSPLHF.

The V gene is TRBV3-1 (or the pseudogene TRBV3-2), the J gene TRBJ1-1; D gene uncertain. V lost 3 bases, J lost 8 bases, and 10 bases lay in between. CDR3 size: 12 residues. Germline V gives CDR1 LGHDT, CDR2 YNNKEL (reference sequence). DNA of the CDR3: TGTGCCAGCAGCCAGGGATCAGAAGAAGCTTTCTTT. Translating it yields CASSQGSEEAFF.

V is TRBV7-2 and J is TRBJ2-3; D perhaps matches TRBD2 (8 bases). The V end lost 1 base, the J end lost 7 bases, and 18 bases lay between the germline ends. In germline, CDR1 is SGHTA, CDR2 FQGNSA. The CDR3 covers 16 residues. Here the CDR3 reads CASSLVWDSGRNTQYF. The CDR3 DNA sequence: TGTGCCAGCAGCTTAGTATGGGACAGCGGGAGAAATACGCAGTATTTT.

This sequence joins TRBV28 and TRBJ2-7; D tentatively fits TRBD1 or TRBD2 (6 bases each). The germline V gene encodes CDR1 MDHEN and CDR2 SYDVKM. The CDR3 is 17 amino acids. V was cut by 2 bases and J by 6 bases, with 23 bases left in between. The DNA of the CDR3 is TGTGCCAGCAGTTTAGGACCCCCCGGGGGCGGTGGTCTCGAGCAGTACTTC. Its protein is CASSLGPPGGGGLEQYF.

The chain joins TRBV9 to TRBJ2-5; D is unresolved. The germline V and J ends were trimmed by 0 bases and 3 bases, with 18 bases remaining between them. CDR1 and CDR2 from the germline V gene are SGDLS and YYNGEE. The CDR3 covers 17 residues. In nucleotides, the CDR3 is TGTGCCAGCAGCGTAGCCGAACAGCTATTTCATAAAGAGACCCAGTACTTC. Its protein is CASSVAEQLFHKETQYF.

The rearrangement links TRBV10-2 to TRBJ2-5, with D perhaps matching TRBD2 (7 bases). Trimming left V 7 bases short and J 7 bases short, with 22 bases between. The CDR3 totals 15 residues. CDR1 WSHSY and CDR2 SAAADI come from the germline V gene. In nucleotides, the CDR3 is TGCGCCAGCAACACGGCAGGCGGGGGCCAGGGGACCCAGTACTTC. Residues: CASNTAGGGQGTQYF.

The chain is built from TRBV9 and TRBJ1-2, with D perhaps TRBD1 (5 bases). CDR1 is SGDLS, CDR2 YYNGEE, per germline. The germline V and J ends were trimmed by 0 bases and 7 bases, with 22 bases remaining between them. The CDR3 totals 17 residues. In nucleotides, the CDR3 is TGTGCCAGCAGCGTAGCTGCAGTGAGTAGTGGGCAGGGTGGCTACACCTTC. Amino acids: CASSVAAVSSGQGGYTF.

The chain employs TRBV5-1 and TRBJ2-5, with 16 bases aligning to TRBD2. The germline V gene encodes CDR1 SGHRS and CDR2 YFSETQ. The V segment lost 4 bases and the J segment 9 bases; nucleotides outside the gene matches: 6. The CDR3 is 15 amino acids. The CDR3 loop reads CASSTGTSGRASQYF. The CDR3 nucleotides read TGCGCCAGCAGCACCGGGACTAGCGGGAGGGCCTCCCAGTACTTC.